The sequence of this T cell receptor (beta chain) was determined in a study of blood T cell repertoires in COVID-19 (dated by TCRdb to 2019 to 2021). Regarding the research as a whole: Samples from collaborators originated in the United States, Italy and Spain and spanned both the acute and convalescent phases of COVID-19. A freely available public database, intended as a resource for researchers studying the immune response to SARS-CoV-2, is where the repertoires were released. The sample metadata nearly always contained a de-identified subject ID, COVID-19 status, age in years and sex. The prospective study material was composed of cDNA or gDNA derived from T cells, B-cell-depleted T cells, or PBMCs. Samples were obtained from the ongoing ImmuneRACE study (first 160 participants) and from over 1,000 subjects provided by 6 global collaborators. Where available, HLA class I and class II types were taken from metadata supplied by the sample provider and were not determined by assay-based typing. The dataset comprised deeply sampled blood TCRbeta repertoires from subjects exposed to, actively infected with, or recovered from COVID-19.

Each collaborating institution followed its own protocols to collect whole blood in K2EDTA tubes. Collaborator samples were shipped for TCRbeta analysis as frozen whole blood, isolated PBMCs, or DNA extracted from either sample type. What the research found in general, with its limitations: The amount of clinical and demographic metadata varied by source and participant and was provided uncurated.

A word on this clone: Its antigen target is currently unknown. Qualities for individual bases were not recorded, and no much larger clone is one base off.

TCRbeta CDR3 regions were amplified from genomic DNA by means of the immunoSEQ Assay, a bias-controlled multiplex PCR. On the study's bioinformatics: The number of nucleated cells in each sample was estimated by amplification of reference gene primers within the assay. To quantify the absolute abundance of each unique TCRbeta CDR3 rearrangement, sequence reads were collapsed and filtered. Productive Simpson clonality was computed per sample as the square root of Simpson's diversity index over productive rearrangements. The source is immuneACCESS, and TCRdb retained only in-frame sequences with V and J called. Part of the clones is not carried over; for the studies checked, unresolved V genes explain less than half of this, and the remainder is unexplained. D and trimming come from the DNA, and the V and J calls and clone size come from that table. This sample gives fewer than 110,000 clones in total; roughly 92% of them show up just once. The ten largest clones add up to 5% to 6% of the sample.

V loses 10 bases at its end and J loses 4 bases; junction bases beyond the gene matches: 3. From its cysteine to its phenylalanine, the CDR3 spans 14 amino acids. Of the read, only the CDR3 DNA is kept; its 42 bases are in frame from base 1. The germline V gene (reference sequence) supplies CDR1 LNHDA and CDR2 SQIVND. Material: peripheral blood. The chain was built from TRBV19 and TRBJ2-3; 15 nucleotides in the junction match TRBD2. The receptor's source is a man aged 45-65 years with active COVID-19. The nucleotide sequence reads as follows: TGTGCCACCGGACTAGCGGGAGGGCCAGATACGCAGTATTTT. This gives the protein CATGLAGGPDTQYF.